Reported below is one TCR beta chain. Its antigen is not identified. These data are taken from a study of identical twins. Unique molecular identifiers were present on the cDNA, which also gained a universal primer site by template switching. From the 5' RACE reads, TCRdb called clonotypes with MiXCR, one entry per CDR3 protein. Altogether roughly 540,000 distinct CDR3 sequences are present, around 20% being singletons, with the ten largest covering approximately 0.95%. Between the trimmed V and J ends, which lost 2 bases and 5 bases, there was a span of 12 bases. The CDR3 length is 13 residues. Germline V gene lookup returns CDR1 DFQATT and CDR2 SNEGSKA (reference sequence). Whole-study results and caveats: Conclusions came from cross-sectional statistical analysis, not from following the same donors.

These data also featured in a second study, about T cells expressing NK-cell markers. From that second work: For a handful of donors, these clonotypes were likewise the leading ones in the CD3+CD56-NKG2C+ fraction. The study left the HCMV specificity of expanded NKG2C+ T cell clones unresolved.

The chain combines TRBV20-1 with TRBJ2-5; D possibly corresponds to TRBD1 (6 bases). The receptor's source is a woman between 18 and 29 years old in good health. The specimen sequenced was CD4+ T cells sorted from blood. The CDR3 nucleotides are TGCAGTGCTAGATCCCAGGGGACGGAGACCCAGTACTTC. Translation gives CSARSQGTETQYF.